This T cell receptor beta chain comes out of a study of blood T cell repertoires in COVID-19. About the research overall: In each case, the material was cDNA or gDNA derived from T cells, B-cell-depleted T cells, or PBMCs.

As processed by the authors: Quantification of nucleated cells was approximated via reference gene primer amplification. TCRdb's copy holds only in-frame clones and misses some; the assay was immunoSEQ multiplex PCR. The V and J calls and clone size were taken over from that table, and D and trimming were inferred from the DNA. The sample holds fewer than 250,000 clones, 83% seen once. Between the trimmed V and J ends, which lost 5 bases and 3 bases, there was a span of 17 bases. Germline CDR1 is SEHNR and CDR2 is FQNEAQ (reference sequence). The CDR3 runs to 16 residues. The specimen was peripheral blood. This receptor was obtained from a human donor in a cohort sampled during active COVID-19. The rearrangement joins TRBV7-9 to TRBJ1-5, with D maybe TRBD1 (5 bases). The CDR3 here is CASSPTARGNNQPQHF. The CDR3 DNA reads TGTGCCAGCAGCCCAACCGCTCGGGGGAACAATCAGCCCCAGCATTTT.